This is a list of T cell receptor beta chains from one sample in a study of blood T cell repertoires in COVID-19. TCRdb's table, derived via immunoSEQ multiplex PCR, lists solely in-frame clones and lacks some. The table shows 200,000 or so clones, with about nine tenths occurring only once. The sample comprised peripheral blood. These receptors were obtained from a man older than 75 with acute or convalescent COVID-19. CDR3s include the opening cysteine and the closing phenylalanine or tryptophan. D genes are given only for firm matches. Not every row has a clone size; where given, it reads once, few, many or a size class.

V gene	J gene	clone size	D gene	CDR3 protein	CDR3 DNA
TRBV5-4	TRBJ2-1	NA	TRBD1	CASNIWDRGPNEQFF	TGTGCCAGCAACATCTGGGACAGGGGGCCCAATGAGCAGTTCTTC
TRBV19	TRBJ2-2	NA	NA	CASSIEGTAGVRELFF	TGTGCCAGTAGTATAGAGGGGACTGCCGGGGTAAGGGAGCTGTTTTTT
TRBV18	TRBJ2-7	NA	NA	CASSPPGGGEQYF	TGTGCCAGCTCACCACCGGGAGGAGGCGAGCAGTACTTC
TRBV28	TRBJ1-5	NA	NA	CASRIGGSNQPQHF	TGTGCCAGCAGAATTGGGGGGTCCAATCAGCCCCAGCATTTT
TRBV27	TRBJ2-7	NA	TRBD2	CASSKNGLARSYEQYF	TGTGCCAGCAGTAAAAACGGACTAGCGAGATCCTACGAGCAGTACTTC
TRBV30	TRBJ2-7	NA	NA	CAWSSQGIEQYF	TGTGCCTGGAGTTCGCAGGGAATCGAGCAGTACTTC
TRBV4-3	TRBJ1-1	once	TRBD1	CASSNQQGITEAFF	TGCGCCAGCAGCAATCAACAGGGGATAACTGAAGCTTTCTTT
TRBV7-2	TRBJ2-5	NA	TRBD2	CASSLTRDGGWKTQYF	TGTGCCAGCAGCTTAACCCGGGACGGGGGGTGGAAGACCCAGTACTTC
TRBV19	TRBJ1-1	few	TRBD1	CASSSGTGNTEAFF	TGTGCCAGTAGTTCCGGGACAGGGAACACTGAAGCTTTCTTT
TRBV6-1	TRBJ1-3	NA	TRBD1	CASSETGTGGRNTIYF	TGTGCCAGCAGTGAAACCGGGACAGGGGGGCGAAACACCATATATTTT
TRBV7-2	TRBJ1-2	once	TRBD1	CASSLARDRMRYTF	TGTGCCAGCAGCTTAGCTCGGGACAGGATGAGATACACCTTC